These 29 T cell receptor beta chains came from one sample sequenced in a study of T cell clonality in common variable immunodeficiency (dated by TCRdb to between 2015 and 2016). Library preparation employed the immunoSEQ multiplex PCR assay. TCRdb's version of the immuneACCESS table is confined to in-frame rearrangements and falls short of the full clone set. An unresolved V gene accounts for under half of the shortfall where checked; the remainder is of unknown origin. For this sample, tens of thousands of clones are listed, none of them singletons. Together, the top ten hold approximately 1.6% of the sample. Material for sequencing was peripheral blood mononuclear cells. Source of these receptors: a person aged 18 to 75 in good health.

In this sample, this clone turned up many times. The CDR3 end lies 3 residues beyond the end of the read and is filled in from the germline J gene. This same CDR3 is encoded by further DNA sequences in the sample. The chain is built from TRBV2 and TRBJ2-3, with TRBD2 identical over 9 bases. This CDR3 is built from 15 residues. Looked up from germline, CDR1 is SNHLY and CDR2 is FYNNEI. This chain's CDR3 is CASSALAGLIDTQYF. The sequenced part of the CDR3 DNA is TGTGCCAGCAGTGCGCTAGCGGGATTGATTGACACG.

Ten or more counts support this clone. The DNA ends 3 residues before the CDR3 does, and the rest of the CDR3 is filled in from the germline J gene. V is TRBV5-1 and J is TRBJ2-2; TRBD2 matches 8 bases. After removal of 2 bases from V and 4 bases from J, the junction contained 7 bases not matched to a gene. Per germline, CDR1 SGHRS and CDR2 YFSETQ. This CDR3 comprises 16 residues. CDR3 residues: CASSLMVAGLTGELFF. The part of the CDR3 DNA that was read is TGCGCCAGCAGCTTAATGGTAGCGGGACTCACCGGGGAG.

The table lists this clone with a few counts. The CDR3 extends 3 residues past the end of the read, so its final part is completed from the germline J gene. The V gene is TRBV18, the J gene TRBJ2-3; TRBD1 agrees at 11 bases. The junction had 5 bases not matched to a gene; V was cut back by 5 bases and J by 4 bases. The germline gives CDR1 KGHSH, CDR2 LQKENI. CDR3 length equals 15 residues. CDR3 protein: CASSADRGPADTQYF. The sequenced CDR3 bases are TGTGCCAGCTCAGCGGACAGGGGGCCGGCAGATACG.

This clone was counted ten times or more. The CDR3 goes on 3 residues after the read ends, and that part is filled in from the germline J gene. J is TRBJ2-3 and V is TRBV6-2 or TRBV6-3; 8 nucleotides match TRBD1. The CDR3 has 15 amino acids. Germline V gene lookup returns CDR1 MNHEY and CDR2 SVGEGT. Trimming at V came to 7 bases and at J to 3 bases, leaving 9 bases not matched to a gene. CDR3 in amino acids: CASKNRRTGTDTQYF. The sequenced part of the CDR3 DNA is TGTGCCAGCAAAAACCGGAGGACAGGGACAGATACG.

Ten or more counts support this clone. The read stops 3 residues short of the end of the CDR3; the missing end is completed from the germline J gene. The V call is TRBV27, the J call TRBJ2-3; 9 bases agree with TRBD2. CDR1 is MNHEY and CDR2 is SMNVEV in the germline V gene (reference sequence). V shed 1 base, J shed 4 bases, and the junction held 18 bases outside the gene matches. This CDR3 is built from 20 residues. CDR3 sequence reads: CASSLWGREGATLGPDTQYF. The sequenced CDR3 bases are TGTGCCAGCAGTTTATGGGGGCGGGAGGGAGCGACGTTAGGACCAGATACG.

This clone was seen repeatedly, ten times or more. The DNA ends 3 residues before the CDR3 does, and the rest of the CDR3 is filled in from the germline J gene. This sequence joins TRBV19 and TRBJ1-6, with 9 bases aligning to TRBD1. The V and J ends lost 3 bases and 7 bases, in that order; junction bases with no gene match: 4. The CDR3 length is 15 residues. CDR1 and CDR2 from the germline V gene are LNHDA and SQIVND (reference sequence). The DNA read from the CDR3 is TGTGCCAGTAGTATCGGACAGGGGCCAAATTCACCC. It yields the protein CASSIGQGPNSP. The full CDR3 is CASSIGQGPNSPLHF.

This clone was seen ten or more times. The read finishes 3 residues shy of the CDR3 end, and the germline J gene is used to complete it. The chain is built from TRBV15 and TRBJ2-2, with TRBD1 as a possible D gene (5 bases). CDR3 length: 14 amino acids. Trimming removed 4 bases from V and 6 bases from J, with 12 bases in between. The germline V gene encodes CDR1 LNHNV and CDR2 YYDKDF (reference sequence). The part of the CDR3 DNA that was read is TGTGCCACCAGCATCTTCAGGGTTCCCGGGGAG. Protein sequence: CATSIFRVPGE. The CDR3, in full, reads CATSIFRVPGELFF.

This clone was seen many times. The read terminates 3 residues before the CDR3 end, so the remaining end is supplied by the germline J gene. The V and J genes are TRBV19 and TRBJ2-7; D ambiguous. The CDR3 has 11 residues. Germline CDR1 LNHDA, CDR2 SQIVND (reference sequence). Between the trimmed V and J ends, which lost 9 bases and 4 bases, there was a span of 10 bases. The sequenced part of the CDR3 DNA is TGTGCCAGCCTCCCTCGGTACGAG. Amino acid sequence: CASLPRYE. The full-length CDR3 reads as CASLPRYEQYF.

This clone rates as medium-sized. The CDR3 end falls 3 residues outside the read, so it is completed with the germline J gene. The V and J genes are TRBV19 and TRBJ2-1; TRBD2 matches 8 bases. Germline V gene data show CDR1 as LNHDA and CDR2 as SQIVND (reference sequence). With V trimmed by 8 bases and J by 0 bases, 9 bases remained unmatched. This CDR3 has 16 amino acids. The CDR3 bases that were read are TGTGCCAGTCGTGAGCGGGAGAGAAGCTCCTACAATGAG. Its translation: CASRERERSSYNE. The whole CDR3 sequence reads CASRERERSSYNEQFF.

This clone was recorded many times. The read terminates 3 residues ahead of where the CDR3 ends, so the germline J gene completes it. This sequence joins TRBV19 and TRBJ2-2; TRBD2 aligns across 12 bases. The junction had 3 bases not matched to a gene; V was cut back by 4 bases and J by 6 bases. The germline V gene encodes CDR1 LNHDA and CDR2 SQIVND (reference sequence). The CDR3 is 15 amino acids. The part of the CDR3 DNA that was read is TGTGCCAGTAGTAAGGGACTAGCGGGTTCCGGGGAG. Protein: CASSKGLAGSGE. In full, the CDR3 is CASSKGLAGSGELFF.

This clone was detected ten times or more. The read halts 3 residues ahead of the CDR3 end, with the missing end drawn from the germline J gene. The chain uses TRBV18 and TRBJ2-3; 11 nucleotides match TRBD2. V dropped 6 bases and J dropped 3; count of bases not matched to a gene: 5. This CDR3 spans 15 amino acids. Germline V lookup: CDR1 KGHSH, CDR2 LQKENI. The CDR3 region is CASSATSGRTDTQYF. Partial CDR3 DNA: TGTGCCAGCTCGGCAACTAGCGGGAGAACAGATACG. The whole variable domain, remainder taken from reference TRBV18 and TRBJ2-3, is NAGVMQNPRHLVRRRGQEARLRCSPMKGHSHVYWYRQLPEEGLKFMVYLQKENIIDESGMPKERFSAEFPKEGPSILRIQQVVRGDSAAYFCASSATSGRTDTQYFGPGTRLTVL.

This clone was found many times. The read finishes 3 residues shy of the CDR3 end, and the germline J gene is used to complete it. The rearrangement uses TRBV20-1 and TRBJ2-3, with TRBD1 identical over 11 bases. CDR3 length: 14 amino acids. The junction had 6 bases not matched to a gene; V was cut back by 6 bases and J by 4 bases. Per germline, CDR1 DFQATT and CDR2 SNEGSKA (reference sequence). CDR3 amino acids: CSAQPGQGADTQYF. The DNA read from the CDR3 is TGCAGTGCACAACCGGGACAGGGGGCAGATACG.

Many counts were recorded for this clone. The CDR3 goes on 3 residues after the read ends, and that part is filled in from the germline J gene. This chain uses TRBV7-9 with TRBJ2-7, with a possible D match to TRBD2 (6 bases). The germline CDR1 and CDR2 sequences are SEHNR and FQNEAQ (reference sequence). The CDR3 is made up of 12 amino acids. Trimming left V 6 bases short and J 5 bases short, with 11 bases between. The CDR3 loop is CASRLGGDEQYF. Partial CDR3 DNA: TGTGCCAGCAGGCTGGGGGGAGACGAG.

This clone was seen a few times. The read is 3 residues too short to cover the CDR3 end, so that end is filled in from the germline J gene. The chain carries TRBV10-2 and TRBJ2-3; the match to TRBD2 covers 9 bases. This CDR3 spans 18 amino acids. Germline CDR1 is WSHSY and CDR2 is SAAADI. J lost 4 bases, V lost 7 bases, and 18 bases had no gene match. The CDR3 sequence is CASIMTDSGRRVADTQYF. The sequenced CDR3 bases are TGCGCCAGCATTATGACCGATAGCGGGAGAAGAGTGGCAGATACG.

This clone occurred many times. The CDR3 here is CASSQTKETQYF. CDR3 DNA (partial): TGTGCCAGCTCACAGACTAAAGAGACC. The rearrangement links TRBV18 to TRBJ2-5; D possibly corresponds to TRBD2 (5 bases). The CDR3 is cut off 3 residues early in the read; its end comes from the germline J gene. V was shortened by 4 bases and J by 3 bases, with 6 bases between the two germline ends. The CDR3 spans 12 residues. Per the germline V gene, CDR1 is KGHSH and CDR2 is LQKENI. The full variable domain, its missing parts supplied by reference TRBV18 and TRBJ2-5, is NAGVMQNPRHLVRRRGQEARLRCSPMKGHSHVYWYRQLPEEGLKFMVYLQKENIIDESGMPKERFSAEFPKEGPSILRIQQVVRGDSAAYFCASSQTKETQYFGPGTRLLVL.

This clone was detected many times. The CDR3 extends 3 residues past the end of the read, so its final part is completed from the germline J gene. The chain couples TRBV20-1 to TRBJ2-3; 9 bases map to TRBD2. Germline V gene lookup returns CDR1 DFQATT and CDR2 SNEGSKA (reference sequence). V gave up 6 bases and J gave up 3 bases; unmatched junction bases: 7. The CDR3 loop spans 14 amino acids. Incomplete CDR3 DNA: TGCAGTGCCTACATAGCGGGAGCGACAGATACG. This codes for CSAYIAGATDT. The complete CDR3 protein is CSAYIAGATDTQYF.

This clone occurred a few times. CDR3 DNA (partial): TGCGCCAGCACCCAACTAGCGGAGGGGGAGACC. Residues: CASTQLAEGET. The entire CDR3 sequence reads CASTQLAEGETQYF. The chain uses TRBV10-2 and TRBJ2-5; TRBD2 matches at 8 bases. Read data end 3 residues before the CDR3 end; the end is taken from the germline J gene. The CDR3 has 14 amino acids. J was trimmed by 5 bases and V by 7 bases; bases with no gene match: 9. Germline-derived CDR1 and CDR2 are WSHSY and SAAADI.

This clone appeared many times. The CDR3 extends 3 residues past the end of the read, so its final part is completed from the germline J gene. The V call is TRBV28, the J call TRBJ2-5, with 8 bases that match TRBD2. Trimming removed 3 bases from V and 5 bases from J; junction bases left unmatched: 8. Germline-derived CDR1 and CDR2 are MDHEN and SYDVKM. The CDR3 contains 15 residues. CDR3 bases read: TGTGCCAGCAGTTTCATAAAGCGGGAGTGGGAGACC. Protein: CASSFIKREWET. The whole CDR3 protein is CASSFIKREWETQYF.

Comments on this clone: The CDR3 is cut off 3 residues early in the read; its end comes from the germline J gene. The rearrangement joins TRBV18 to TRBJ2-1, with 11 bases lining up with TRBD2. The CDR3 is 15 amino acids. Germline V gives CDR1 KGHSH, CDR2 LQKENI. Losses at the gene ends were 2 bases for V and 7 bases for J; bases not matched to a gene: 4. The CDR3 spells CASSPSLAGDNEQFF. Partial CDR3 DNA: TGTGCCAGCTCACCATCACTAGCGGGAGATAATGAG.

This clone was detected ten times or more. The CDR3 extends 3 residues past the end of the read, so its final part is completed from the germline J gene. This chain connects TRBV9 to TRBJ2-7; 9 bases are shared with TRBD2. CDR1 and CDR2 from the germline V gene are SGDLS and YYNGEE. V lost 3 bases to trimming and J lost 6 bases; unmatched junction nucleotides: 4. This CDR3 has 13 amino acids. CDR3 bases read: TGTGCCAGCAGCGACGGGACTAGCCGCGAG. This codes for CASSDGTSRE. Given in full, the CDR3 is CASSDGTSREQYF.

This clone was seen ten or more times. The CDR3 DNA, read in part, is TGTGCCAGCAGCCCGACAGGGTGGATGAACACTGAA. The encoded protein is CASSPTGWMNTE. The entire CDR3 protein reads CASSPTGWMNTEAFF. The rearrangement joins TRBV5-5 to TRBJ1-1, with 7 bases identical to TRBD1. The read terminates 3 residues before the CDR3 end, so the remaining end is supplied by the germline J gene. Trimming at V came to 4 bases and at J to 0 bases, leaving 6 bases not matched to a gene. Germline V CDR1 and CDR2: SGHKS, YYEKEE (reference sequence). The CDR3 runs 15 residues.

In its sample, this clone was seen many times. CDR3 DNA (partial): TGCAGTGCTACCCCCGGGGGGCGGGACACTGAA. Its protein is CSATPGGRDTE. The full-length CDR3 reads as CSATPGGRDTEAFF. V and J are TRBV20-1 and TRBJ1-1; D might be TRBD1 (6 bases). The CDR3 is cut off 3 residues early in the read; its end comes from the germline J gene. The CDR3 loop spans 14 amino acids. Germline CDR1 and CDR2: DFQATT and SNEGSKA (reference sequence). Trimming removed 4 bases from V and 3 bases from J, with 15 bases in between.

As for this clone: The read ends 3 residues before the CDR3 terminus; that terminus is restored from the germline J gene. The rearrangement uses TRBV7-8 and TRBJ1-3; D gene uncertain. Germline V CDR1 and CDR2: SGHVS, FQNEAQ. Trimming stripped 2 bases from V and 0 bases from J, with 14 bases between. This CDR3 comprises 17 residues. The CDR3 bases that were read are TGTGCCAGCAGCTTAAACCCAAGGGCCGACTCTGGAAACACC. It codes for CASSLNPRADSGNT. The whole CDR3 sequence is CASSLNPRADSGNTIYF.

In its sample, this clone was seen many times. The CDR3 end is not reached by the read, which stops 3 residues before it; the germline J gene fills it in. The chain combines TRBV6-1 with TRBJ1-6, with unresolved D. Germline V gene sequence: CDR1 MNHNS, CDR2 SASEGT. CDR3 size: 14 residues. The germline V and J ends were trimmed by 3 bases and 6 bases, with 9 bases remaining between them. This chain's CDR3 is CASSDVAVNSPLHF. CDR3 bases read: TGTGCCAGCAGTGATGTGGCAGTTAATTCACCC.

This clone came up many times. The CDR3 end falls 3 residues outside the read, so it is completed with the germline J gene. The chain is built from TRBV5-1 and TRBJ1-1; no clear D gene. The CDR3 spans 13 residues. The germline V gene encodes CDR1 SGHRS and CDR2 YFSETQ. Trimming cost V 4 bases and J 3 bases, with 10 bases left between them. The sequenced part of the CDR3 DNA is TGCGCCAGCAGCCCCAGGAAGGACACTGAA. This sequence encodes CASSPRKDTE. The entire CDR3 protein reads CASSPRKDTEAFF.

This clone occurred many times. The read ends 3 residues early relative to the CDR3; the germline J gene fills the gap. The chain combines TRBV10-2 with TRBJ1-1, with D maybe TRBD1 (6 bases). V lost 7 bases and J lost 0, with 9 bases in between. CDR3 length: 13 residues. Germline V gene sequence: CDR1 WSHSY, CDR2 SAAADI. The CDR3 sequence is CASTAGVNTEAFF. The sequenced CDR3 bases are TGCGCCAGCACCGCAGGGGTGAACACTGAA.

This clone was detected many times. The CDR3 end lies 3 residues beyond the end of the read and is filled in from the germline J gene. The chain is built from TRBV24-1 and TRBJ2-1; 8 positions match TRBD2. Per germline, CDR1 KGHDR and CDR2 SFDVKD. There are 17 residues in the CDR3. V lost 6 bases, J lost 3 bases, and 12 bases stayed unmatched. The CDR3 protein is CATSPTFSGTHYNEQFF. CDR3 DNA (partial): TGTGCCACCAGTCCAACCTTTAGCGGGACCCACTACAATGAG.

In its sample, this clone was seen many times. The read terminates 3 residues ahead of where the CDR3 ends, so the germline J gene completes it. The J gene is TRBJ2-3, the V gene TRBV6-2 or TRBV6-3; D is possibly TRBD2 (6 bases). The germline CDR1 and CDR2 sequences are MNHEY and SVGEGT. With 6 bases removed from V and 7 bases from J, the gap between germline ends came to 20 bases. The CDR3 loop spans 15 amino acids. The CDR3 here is CASSQPGLLSHTQYF. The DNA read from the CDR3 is TGTGCCAGCAGCCAACCGGGACTTCTATCGCATACG.

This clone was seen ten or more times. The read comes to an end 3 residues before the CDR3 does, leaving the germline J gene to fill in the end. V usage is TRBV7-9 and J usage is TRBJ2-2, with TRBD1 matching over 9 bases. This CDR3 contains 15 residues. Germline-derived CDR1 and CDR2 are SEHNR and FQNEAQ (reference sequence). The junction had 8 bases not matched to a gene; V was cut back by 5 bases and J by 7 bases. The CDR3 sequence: CASSQRTGALGELFF. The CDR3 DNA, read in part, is TGTGCCAGCAGCCAGCGGACAGGGGCTCTCGGGGAG.